These 2 T cell receptor beta chains were all obtained from the same sample, sequenced in a study of OX40 agonist ivuxolimab in advanced cancers. Clones were read by immunoSEQ multiplex PCR, and TCRdb kept only the in-frame ones, dropping some. The sample shows about 73,000 clones, about nine tenths of them seen only once. The specimen was CD4+ or CD8+ T cells sorted from blood, collected in a trial of the OX40 agonist ivuxolimab. The receptor set was obtained from an adult with an advanced solid tumor such as melanoma, head and neck, liver or kidney cancer.

The V and J genes are TRBV7-2 and TRBJ2-1, with D tentatively TRBD1 or TRBD2 (5 bases each). CDR3 length: 13 residues. Germline-derived CDR1 and CDR2 are SGHTA and FQGNSA. Deletions cut 5 bases from V and 7 bases from J, with 12 bases between. As DNA, the CDR3 is TGTGCCAGCAGCGTTACGAGGGGAAATGAGCAGTTCTTC. Encoded protein: CASSVTRGNEQFF.

The chain employs TRBV29-1 and TRBJ2-2, with 7 bases matching TRBD2. The CDR3 is made up of 15 amino acids. Per the germline V gene, CDR1 is SQVTM and CDR2 is ANQGSEA. J gave up 0 bases and V 7 bases, and 8 bases lay outside the gene matches. The CDR3 loop reads CSAGGGLANTGELFF. The CDR3 DNA follows: TGCAGCGCCGGAGGCGGACTAGCGAACACCGGGGAGCTGTTTTTT.